This is a list of T cell receptor beta chains from one sample in a study of vaccination effects on CD4 cells after COVID-19. The antigens these receptors bind are not known. Generated by immunoSEQ multiplex PCR, the TCRdb table keeps only in-frame clones and is missing some. The repertoire holds some 40,000 clones, with 82% as singletons. The source material was CD4+ T cells from PBMCs cultured with HCoV-NL63 spike peptides, sampled after COVID-19 vaccination. Receptor source: a human donor who received a COVID-19 vaccine. Some clones in this sample may be carry-over from other donors' samples. CDR3s include the opening cysteine and the closing phenylalanine or tryptophan. Fields, in order: clone size, V gene, J gene, D gene, CDR3 DNA, CDR3 protein. D genes are given only for firm matches. Clone sizes are given selectively: once, few, many, or a class where the clone is expanded.

clone size: -; V gene: TRBV9; J gene: TRBJ2-3; D gene: TRBD2; CDR3 DNA: TGTGCCAGCAGCCAATTTAGCGGGGGGGCTTCAGCAGATACGCAGTATTTT; CDR3 protein: CASSQFSGGASADTQYF
clone size: -; V gene: TRBV19; J gene: TRBJ2-3; D gene: -; CDR3 DNA: TGTGCCAGTAGTGCCCGGACATTCGAAGATACGCAGTATTTT; CDR3 protein: CASSARTFEDTQYF
clone size: -; V gene: TRBV24-1; J gene: TRBJ2-2; D gene: -; CDR3 DNA: TGTGCCACCAGTCGTCCGGCAACGAACACCGGGGAGCTGTTTTTT; CDR3 protein: CATSRPATNTGELFF
clone size: -; V gene: TRBV27; J gene: TRBJ2-1; D gene: -; CDR3 DNA: TGTGCCAGCAGTCCCCTGCCATTCTCCTACAGGGCGTATGAGCAGTTCTTC; CDR3 protein: CASSPLPFSYRAYEQFF
clone size: once; V gene: TRBV15; J gene: TRBJ1-2; D gene: -; CDR3 DNA: TGTGCCACCAGCAGAGAGGCTGGCGTCTATGGCTACACCTTC; CDR3 protein: CATSREAGVYGYTF
clone size: few; V gene: TRBV19; J gene: TRBJ2-6; D gene: -; CDR3 DNA: TGTGCCAGTAGTATTCACTCTGGGGCCAACGTCCTGACTTTC; CDR3 protein: CASSIHSGANVLTF
clone size: -; V gene: TRBV4-3; J gene: TRBJ2-6; D gene: -; CDR3 DNA: TGCGCCAGCAGCCAAGAATCGTTTGTGGGTGGGGGGAATGGGGCCAACGTCCTGACTTTC; CDR3 protein: CASSQESFVGGGNGANVLTF
clone size: -; V gene: TRBV7-2; J gene: TRBJ1-2; D gene: -; CDR3 DNA: TGTGCCAGCAGCTTAGGCGGGGTGGCTGGCTACACCTTC; CDR3 protein: CASSLGGVAGYTF
clone size: -; V gene: TRBV7-3; J gene: TRBJ2-3; D gene: -; CDR3 DNA: TGTGCCAGCAGCTACCTAGGGGTTTCTAGCACAGATACGCAGTATTTT; CDR3 protein: CASSYLGVSSTDTQYF
clone size: -; V gene: TRBV7-2; J gene: TRBJ2-3; D gene: -; CDR3 DNA: TGTGCCAGCAAAACGAGGGCGACAGATACGCAGTATTTT; CDR3 protein: CASKTRATDTQYF
clone size: few; V gene: TRBV5-1; J gene: TRBJ2-2; D gene: -; CDR3 DNA: TGCGCCAGCAGCGTAGGACAGCTCACCGGGGAGCTGTTTTTT; CDR3 protein: CASSVGQLTGELFF
clone size: -; V gene: TRBV2; J gene: TRBJ2-3; D gene: TRBD2; CDR3 DNA: TGTGCCAGCAGAACCAGCGGGGGGCTTCCCACAGATACGCAGTATTTT; CDR3 protein: CASRTSGGLPTDTQYF
clone size: -; V gene: TRBV5-4; J gene: TRBJ2-6; D gene: -; CDR3 DNA: TGTGCCGCTCGAAATTCCTCTGGGGCCAACGTCCTGACTTTC; CDR3 protein: CAARNSSGANVLTF
clone size: -; V gene: TRBV24-1; J gene: TRBJ2-5; D gene: -; CDR3 DNA: TGTGCCACCAGTGACCCGTCAGGGTCGACCCAGTACTTC; CDR3 protein: CATSDPSGSTQYF
clone size: -; V gene: TRBV24-1; J gene: TRBJ2-2; D gene: -; CDR3 DNA: TGTGCCACCAGTGATTTTTTGGGGGCGACGATAAACACCGGGGAGCTGTTTTTT; CDR3 protein: CATSDFLGATINTGELFF
clone size: -; V gene: TRBV5-1; J gene: TRBJ2-4; D gene: -; CDR3 DNA: TGCGCCAGCAGCTTGGAGGCGGGGTTGAGAAACATTCAGTACTTC; CDR3 protein: CASSLEAGLRNIQYF
clone size: -; V gene: TRBV27; J gene: TRBJ2-6; D gene: TRBD1; CDR3 DNA: TGTGCCAGCAGTGAGGGGGACAGCTCTGGGGCCAACGTCCTGACTTTC; CDR3 protein: CASSEGDSSGANVLTF
clone size: -; V gene: TRBV11-1; J gene: TRBJ1-1; D gene: TRBD1; CDR3 DNA: TGTGCCAGCAGCTTAGTTGGGGACAGGTGGACTTTCTTT; CDR3 protein: CASSLVGDRWTFF
clone size: few; V gene: TRBV19; J gene: TRBJ2-1; D gene: TRBD1; CDR3 DNA: TGTGCCAGTAGTATCGGGACAGGCCAATCCTACAATGAGCAGTTCTTC; CDR3 protein: CASSIGTGQSYNEQFF
clone size: -; V gene: TRBV11-3; J gene: TRBJ2-3; D gene: TRBD2; CDR3 DNA: TGTGCCAGCAGCTTAGTTGCGGGGGGGAGCACAGATACGCAGTATTTT; CDR3 protein: CASSLVAGGSTDTQYF
clone size: -; V gene: TRBV19; J gene: TRBJ2-1; D gene: TRBD2; CDR3 DNA: TGTGCCAGTAGTACTGGCGGGGGGGCGAATGAGCAGTTCTTC; CDR3 protein: CASSTGGGANEQFF
clone size: few; V gene: TRBV6-7; J gene: TRBJ1-5; D gene: -; CDR3 DNA: TGTGCCAGGTATAGACAGAGGAATCAGCCCCAGCATTTT; CDR3 protein: CARYRQRNQPQHF
clone size: -; V gene: TRBV3-1/TRBV3-2; J gene: TRBJ2-5; D gene: TRBD1; CDR3 DNA: TGTGCCAGCAGCCGTCGACAGGGACAGACCCAGTACTTC; CDR3 protein: CASSRRQGQTQYF
clone size: -; V gene: TRBV3-1/TRBV3-2; J gene: TRBJ1-1; D gene: -; CDR3 DNA: TGTGCCAGCAGCCAAGTCGGTAGGGACGGGACTGAAGCTTTCTTT; CDR3 protein: CASSQVGRDGTEAFF
clone size: -; V gene: TRBV6-5; J gene: TRBJ1-1; D gene: -; CDR3 DNA: TGTGCCAGCAGTTTTCTCGGGAGCGAAGCTTTCTTT; CDR3 protein: CASSFLGSEAFF
clone size: -; V gene: TRBV19; J gene: TRBJ1-1; D gene: TRBD1; CDR3 DNA: TGTGCCAGTACCTCGGGACAGCACAACACTGAAGCTTTCTTT; CDR3 protein: CASTSGQHNTEAFF
clone size: -; V gene: TRBV18; J gene: TRBJ1-5; D gene: -; CDR3 DNA: TGTGCCAGCTCACCTCGGCAGGAATTTAGCAATCAGCCCCAGCATTTT; CDR3 protein: CASSPRQEFSNQPQHF
clone size: -; V gene: TRBV7-9; J gene: TRBJ1-4; D gene: -; CDR3 DNA: TGTGCCAGCAGCTTTAGGGGGGCGCAGAATGAAAAACTGTTTTTT; CDR3 protein: CASSFRGAQNEKLFF
clone size: -; V gene: TRBV6-5; J gene: TRBJ2-4; D gene: -; CDR3 DNA: TGTGCCAGCAGTATTGAGGCAGGGGAAAACATTCAGTACTTC; CDR3 protein: CASSIEAGENIQYF
clone size: -; V gene: TRBV12-3/TRBV12-4; J gene: TRBJ1-1; D gene: -; CDR3 DNA: TGTGCCAGCAGTTATAGGTCGAACACTGAAGCTTTCTTT; CDR3 protein: CASSYRSNTEAFF
clone size: few; V gene: TRBV6-5; J gene: TRBJ2-2; D gene: -; CDR3 DNA: TGTGCCAGCAGTTACTCCCCAGTGCGGGGGGAGCTGTTTTTT; CDR3 protein: CASSYSPVRGELFF
clone size: -; V gene: TRBV5-1; J gene: TRBJ2-5; D gene: -; CDR3 DNA: TGCGCCAGCAGCTCCGGCCGGGGGCAAGAGACCCAGTACTTC; CDR3 protein: CASSSGRGQETQYF
clone size: -; V gene: TRBV18; J gene: TRBJ1-1; D gene: TRBD1; CDR3 DNA: TGTGCCAGTTCTGAGGGACAGGGTATGAACACTGAAGCTTTCTTT; CDR3 protein: CASSEGQGMNTEAFF
clone size: -; V gene: TRBV5-1; J gene: TRBJ2-5; D gene: TRBD1; CDR3 DNA: TGCGCCAGCAGCATTGGGGACAGGGTTACGTACCAAGAGACCCAGTACTTC; CDR3 protein: CASSIGDRVTYQETQYF
clone size: few; V gene: TRBV30; J gene: TRBJ2-6; D gene: -; CDR3 DNA: TGTGCCTGGGCTACGCGAAAAACGCGCTCTGGGGCCAACGTCCTGACTTTC; CDR3 protein: CAWATRKTRSGANVLTF
clone size: -; V gene: TRBV30; J gene: TRBJ1-1; D gene: -; CDR3 DNA: TGTGCCTGCCGACAGTTCGTGAACACTGAAGCTTTCTTT; CDR3 protein: CACRQFVNTEAFF
clone size: -; V gene: TRBV5-4; J gene: TRBJ1-4; D gene: TRBD1; CDR3 DNA: TGTGCCAGCAGCTTGGAACAGGGGAGTAATGAAAAACTGTTTTTT; CDR3 protein: CASSLEQGSNEKLFF
clone size: -; V gene: TRBV5-4; J gene: TRBJ1-2; D gene: -; CDR3 DNA: TGTGCCAGCAGCTTCGCCCGGGACATCTGGGGTGGCTACACCTTC; CDR3 protein: CASSFARDIWGGYTF
clone size: few; V gene: TRBV4-1; J gene: TRBJ1-3; D gene: -; CDR3 DNA: TGCGCCAGCAGCCAAGCTCCAGTCTCTGGAAACACCATATATTTT; CDR3 protein: CASSQAPVSGNTIYF
clone size: -; V gene: TRBV2; J gene: TRBJ1-5; D gene: TRBD1; CDR3 DNA: TGTGCCAGCAGCGCACGACAGGGCAGCAATCAGCCCCAGCATTTT; CDR3 protein: CASSARQGSNQPQHF
clone size: -; V gene: TRBV19; J gene: TRBJ1-1; D gene: -; CDR3 DNA: TGTGCCAGTAGTACGGGGACCGTGAACACTGAAGCTTTCTTT; CDR3 protein: CASSTGTVNTEAFF
clone size: -; V gene: TRBV2; J gene: TRBJ1-1; D gene: -; CDR3 DNA: TGTGCCAGCAGTGGACAGCTGAACACTGAAGCTTTCTTT; CDR3 protein: CASSGQLNTEAFF
clone size: -; V gene: TRBV3-1/TRBV3-2; J gene: TRBJ2-1; D gene: -; CDR3 DNA: TGTGCCAGCAGCCGTCCTAGCAGCCCATACAATGAGCAGTTCTTC; CDR3 protein: CASSRPSSPYNEQFF
clone size: -; V gene: TRBV28; J gene: TRBJ1-3; D gene: TRBD1; CDR3 DNA: TGTGCCAGCAGCAGGACAGGCTCTGGAAACACCATATATTTT; CDR3 protein: CASSRTGSGNTIYF
clone size: -; V gene: TRBV5-1; J gene: TRBJ2-2; D gene: -; CDR3 DNA: TGCGCCAGCAGCTTGGGACTAGATAACACCGGGGAGCTGTTTTTT; CDR3 protein: CASSLGLDNTGELFF
clone size: -; V gene: TRBV2; J gene: TRBJ2-3; D gene: TRBD1; CDR3 DNA: TGTGCCAGCGGGCCGGGACAGGCTAGCACAGATACGCAGTATTTT; CDR3 protein: CASGPGQASTDTQYF
clone size: -; V gene: TRBV30; J gene: TRBJ2-5; D gene: -; CDR3 DNA: TGTGCCTGGAGTGTAGGGGAGACCCAGTACTTC; CDR3 protein: CAWSVGETQYF
clone size: -; V gene: TRBV6-5; J gene: TRBJ2-5; D gene: TRBD2; CDR3 DNA: TGTGCCAGCAGTTACAGGGTAGCGGGGCCCCAAGAGACCCAGTACTTC; CDR3 protein: CASSYRVAGPQETQYF